This T cell receptor (beta chain) was retrieved from a study of blood T cell repertoires in COVID-19. The CDR3 covers 15 residues. V gave up 1 base and J gave up 0 bases, with 9 bases separating them. Germline CDR1 SGHTA, CDR2 FQGNSA. TCRdb keeps only in-frame clones here, not all; method: immunoSEQ multiplex PCR. The sample gives 100,000 to 150,000 clones, 85% to 90% of which show up once; nearly 0.9% is in the top ten. A single count supports this clone. Source material: peripheral blood. The TCR sequence derives from a woman aged 50 to 60 with active or convalescent COVID-19. The chain employs TRBV7-2 and TRBJ1-2, with unresolved D. CDR3 loop: CASSLERESNYGYTF. The CDR3 nucleotides are TGTGCCAGCAGCTTAGAGAGAGAATCTAACTATGGCTACACCTTC.